This T cell receptor beta chain was recorded in a study of blood T cell repertoires in COVID-19 (dated by TCRdb to the early 2020s). With respect to the entire study: Samples covering the acute and convalescent phases of COVID-19 were provided by collaborators in the United States, Italy and Spain. A freely available public database, intended as a resource for researchers studying the immune response to SARS-CoV-2, is where the repertoires were released. The material from the prospective study consisted of cDNA or gDNA derived from T cells, B-cell-depleted T cells, or PBMCs. A de-identified subject ID, COVID-19 status, age in years and sex were almost always included in the sample metadata. The samples were drawn from two sources: the first 160 participants of the ongoing ImmuneRACE study, and approximately 1,300 subjects contributed by 6 global collaborators. HLA class I and class II types, where available, came from metadata supplied by the sample provider rather than from assay-based typing. Subjects who had been exposed to COVID-19, were actively infected with it, or had recovered from it provided the deeply sampled blood TCRbeta repertoires that made up the dataset.

TCRbeta CDR3 regions were amplified from genomic DNA by means of the immunoSEQ Assay, a bias-controlled multiplex PCR. The paper's processing steps were these. The number of nucleated cells in each sample was estimated by amplification of reference gene primers within the assay. To quantify the absolute abundance of each unique TCRbeta CDR3 rearrangement, sequence reads were collapsed and filtered. Productive Simpson clonality was computed per sample as the square root of Simpson's diversity index over productive rearrangements. As stored in TCRdb, this immuneACCESS dataset retains in-frame rearrangements with V and J assigned. A fraction of the clones does not appear; measured against another copy, unresolved V genes explain less than half of the discrepancy, and the remainder lacks a known reason. V and J calls and clone size are those listed in that table; D and trimming were worked out from the DNA. The sample contains 100,000 to 150,000 clones, roughly 87% of them found a single time. Jointly, the top ten make up roughly a quarter of the sample.

The CDR3 spans 15 residues, from the cysteine through the phenylalanine. Only the CDR3 DNA is retained, 45 bases long and in frame from the first base. As encoded in the germline V gene, CDR1 is SGHRS while CDR2 is YFSETQ. From V the trimming removes 6 bases and from J it removes 1 base, while the gene matches leave 6 bases of the junction unaccounted for. Whole blood was collected in K2EDTA tubes by collaborating institutions according to the institutions' own protocols. For TCRbeta analysis, collaborators shipped samples as frozen whole blood, isolated PBMCs, or DNA extracted from either of those sample types. Concerning this clone: The clone's antigen remains unknown. The record has no base qualities; no much larger clone is one base away.

Overall study results and their limits: The amount of clinical and demographic metadata varied by source and participant and was provided uncurated.

The sequenced sample consisted of peripheral blood. This clonotype was sampled from a woman aged 80 or over with acute or convalescent COVID-19. Here the chain combines TRBV5-1 and TRBJ2-1; TRBD1 lines up with 8 middle nucleotides. The DNA reads TGCGCCAGCACCCGGGACAGGAGATCCTACAATGAGCAGTTCTTC. Its amino acids are CASTRDRRSYNEQFF. Supplemented by the reference TRBV5-1 and TRBJ2-1 proteins around the CDR3, the complete variable domain is KAGVTQTPRYLIKTRGQQVTLSCSPISGHRSVSWYQQTPGQGLQFLFEYFSETQRNKGNFPGRFSGRQFSNSRSEMNVSTLELGDSALYLCASTRDRRSYNEQFFGPGTRLTVL.